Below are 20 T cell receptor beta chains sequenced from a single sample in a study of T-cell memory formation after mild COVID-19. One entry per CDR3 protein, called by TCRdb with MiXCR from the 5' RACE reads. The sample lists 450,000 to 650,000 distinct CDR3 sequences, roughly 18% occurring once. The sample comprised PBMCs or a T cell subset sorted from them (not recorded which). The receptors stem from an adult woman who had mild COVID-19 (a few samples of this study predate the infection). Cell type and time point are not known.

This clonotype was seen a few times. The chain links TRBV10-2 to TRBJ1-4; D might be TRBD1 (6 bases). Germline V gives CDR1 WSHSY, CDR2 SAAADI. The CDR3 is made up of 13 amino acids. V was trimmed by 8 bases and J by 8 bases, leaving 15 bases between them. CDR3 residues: CASSRGGGEKLFF. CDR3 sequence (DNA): TGCGCCAGCTCCCGGGGGGGCGGGGAAAAACTGTTTTTT.

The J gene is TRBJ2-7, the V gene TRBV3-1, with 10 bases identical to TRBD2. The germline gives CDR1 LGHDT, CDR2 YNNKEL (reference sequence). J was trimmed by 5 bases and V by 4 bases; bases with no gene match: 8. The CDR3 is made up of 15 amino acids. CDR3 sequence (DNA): TGTGCCAGCAGCCTCCGCCTAGCGGGAGCCGACGAGCAGTACTTC. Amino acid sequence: CASSLRLAGADEQYF.

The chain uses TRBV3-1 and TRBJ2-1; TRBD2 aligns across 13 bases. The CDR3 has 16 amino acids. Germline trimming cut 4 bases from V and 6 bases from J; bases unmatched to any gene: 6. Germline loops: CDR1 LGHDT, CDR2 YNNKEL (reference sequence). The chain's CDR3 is CASSPQLAGGPNEQFF. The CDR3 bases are TGTGCCAGCAGCCCCCAACTAGCGGGAGGGCCCAATGAGCAGTTCTTC.

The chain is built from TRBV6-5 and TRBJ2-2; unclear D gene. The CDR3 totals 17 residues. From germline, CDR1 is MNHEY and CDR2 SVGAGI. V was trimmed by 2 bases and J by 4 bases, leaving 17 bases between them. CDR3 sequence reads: CASSYSPGPRGTGELFF. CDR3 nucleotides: TGTGCCAGCAGTTACAGTCCGGGCCCCCGAGGCACCGGGGAGCTGTTTTTT.

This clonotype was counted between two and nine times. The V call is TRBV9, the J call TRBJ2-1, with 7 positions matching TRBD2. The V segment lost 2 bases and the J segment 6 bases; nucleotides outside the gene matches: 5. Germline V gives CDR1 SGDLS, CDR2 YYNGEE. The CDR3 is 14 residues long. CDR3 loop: CASSVGGLTNEQFF. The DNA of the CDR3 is TGTGCCAGCAGCGTCGGGGGACTAACCAATGAGCAGTTCTTC.

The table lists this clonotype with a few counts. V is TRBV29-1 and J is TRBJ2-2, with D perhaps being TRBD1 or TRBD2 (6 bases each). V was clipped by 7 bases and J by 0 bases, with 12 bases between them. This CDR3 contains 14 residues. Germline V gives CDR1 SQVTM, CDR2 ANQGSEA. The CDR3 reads CSAGGYSNTGELFF. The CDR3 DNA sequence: TGCAGCGCCGGGGGCTATTCGAACACCGGGGAGCTGTTTTTT.

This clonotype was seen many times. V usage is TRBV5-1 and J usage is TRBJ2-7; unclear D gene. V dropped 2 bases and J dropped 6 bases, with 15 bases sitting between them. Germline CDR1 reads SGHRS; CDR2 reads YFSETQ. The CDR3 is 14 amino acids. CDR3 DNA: TGCGCCAGCAGCTTCCTGCAGGCGAGGAGCGAGCAGTACTTC. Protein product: CASSFLQARSEQYF.

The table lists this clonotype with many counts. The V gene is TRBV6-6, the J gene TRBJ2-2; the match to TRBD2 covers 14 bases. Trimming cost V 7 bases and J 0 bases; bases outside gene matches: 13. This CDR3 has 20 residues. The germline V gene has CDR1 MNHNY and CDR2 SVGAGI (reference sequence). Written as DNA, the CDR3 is TGTGCCAGCACCGCCCAAGCCGGACTAGCGGGGGGTTCGAACACCGGGGAGCTGTTTTTT. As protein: CASTAQAGLAGGSNTGELFF.

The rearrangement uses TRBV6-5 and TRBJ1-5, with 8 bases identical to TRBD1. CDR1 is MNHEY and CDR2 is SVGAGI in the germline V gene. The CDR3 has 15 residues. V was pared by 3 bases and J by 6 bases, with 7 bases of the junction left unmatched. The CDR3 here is CASSYEAGGLQPQHF. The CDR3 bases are TGTGCCAGCAGTTATGAGGCAGGGGGCCTTCAGCCCCAGCATTTT.

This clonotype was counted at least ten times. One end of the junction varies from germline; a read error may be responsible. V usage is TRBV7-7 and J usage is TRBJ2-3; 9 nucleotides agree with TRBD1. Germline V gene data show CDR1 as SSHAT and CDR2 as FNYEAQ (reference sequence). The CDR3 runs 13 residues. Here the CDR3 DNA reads TGTGCTAGCAGCCAGGACAGGGGTGATACGCAGTATTTT. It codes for CASSQDRGDTQYF.

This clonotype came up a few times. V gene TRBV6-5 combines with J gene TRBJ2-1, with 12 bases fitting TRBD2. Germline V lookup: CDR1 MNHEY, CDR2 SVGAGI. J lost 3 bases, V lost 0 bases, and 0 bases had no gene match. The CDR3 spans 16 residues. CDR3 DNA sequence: TGTGCCAGCAGTTACTCGGGACTAGCGGGCTACAATGAGCAGTTCTTC. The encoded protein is CASSYSGLAGYNEQFF.

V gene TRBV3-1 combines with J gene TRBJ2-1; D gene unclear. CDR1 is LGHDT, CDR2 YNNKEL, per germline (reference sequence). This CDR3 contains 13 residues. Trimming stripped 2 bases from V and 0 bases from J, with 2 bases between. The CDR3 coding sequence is TGTGCCAGCAGCCAATACTCCTACAATGAGCAGTTCTTC. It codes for CASSQYSYNEQFF.

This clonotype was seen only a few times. The chain's CDR3 is CASRSGTGGSYEQYF. As DNA, the CDR3 is TGTGCCAGCAGAAGCGGGACAGGGGGATCCTACGAGCAGTACTTC. The chain uses TRBV12-3 or TRBV12-4 and TRBJ2-7, with 11 nucleotides matching TRBD1. The CDR3 runs 15 residues. V was pared by 6 bases and J by 1 base, with 5 bases of the junction left unmatched.

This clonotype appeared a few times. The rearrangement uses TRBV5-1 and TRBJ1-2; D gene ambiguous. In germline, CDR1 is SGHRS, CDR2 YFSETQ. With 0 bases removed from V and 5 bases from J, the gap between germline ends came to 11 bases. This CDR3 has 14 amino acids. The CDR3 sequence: CASSLDWEGYGYTF. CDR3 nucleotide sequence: TGCGCCAGCAGCTTGGATTGGGAGGGATATGGCTACACCTTC.

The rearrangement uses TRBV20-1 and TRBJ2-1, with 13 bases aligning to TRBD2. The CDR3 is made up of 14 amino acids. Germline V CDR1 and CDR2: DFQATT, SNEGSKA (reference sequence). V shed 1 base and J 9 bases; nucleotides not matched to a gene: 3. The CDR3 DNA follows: TGCAGTGCTAGAGTACTAGCGGGAGGGGTTGAGCAGTTCTTC. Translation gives CSARVLAGGVEQFF.

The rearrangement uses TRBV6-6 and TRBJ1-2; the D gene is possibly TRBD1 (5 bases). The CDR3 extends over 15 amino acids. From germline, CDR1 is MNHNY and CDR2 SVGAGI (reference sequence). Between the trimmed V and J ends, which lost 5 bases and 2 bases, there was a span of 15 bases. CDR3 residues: CASSQLQEGNYGYTF. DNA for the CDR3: TGTGCCAGCAGTCAACTTCAGGAGGGGAACTATGGCTACACCTTC.

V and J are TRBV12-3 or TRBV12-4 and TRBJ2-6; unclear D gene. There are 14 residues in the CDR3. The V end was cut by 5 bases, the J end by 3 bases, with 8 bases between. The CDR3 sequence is CASSPASGANVLTF. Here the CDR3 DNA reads TGTGCCAGCAGTCCAGCAAGTGGGGCCAACGTCCTGACTTTC.

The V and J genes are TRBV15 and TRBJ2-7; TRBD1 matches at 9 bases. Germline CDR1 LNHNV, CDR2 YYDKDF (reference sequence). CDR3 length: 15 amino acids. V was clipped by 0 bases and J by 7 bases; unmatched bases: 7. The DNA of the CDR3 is TGTGCCACCAGCAGAGATTTACAGGGGGCAAGGGAGCAGTACTTC. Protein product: CATSRDLQGAREQYF. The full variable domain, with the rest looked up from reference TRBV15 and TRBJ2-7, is DAMVIQNPRYQVTQFGKPVTLSCSQTLNHNVMYWYQQKSSQAPKLLFHYYDKDFNNEADTPDNFQSRRPNTSFCFLDIRSPGLGDTAMYLCATSRDLQGAREQYFGPGTRLTVT.

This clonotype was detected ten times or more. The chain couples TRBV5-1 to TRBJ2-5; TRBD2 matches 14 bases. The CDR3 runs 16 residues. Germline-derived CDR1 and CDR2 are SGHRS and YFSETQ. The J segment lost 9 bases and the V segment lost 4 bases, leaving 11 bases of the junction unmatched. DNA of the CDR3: TGCGCCAGCAGCCCTCAGGGACTAGCGGGAGATAAGGCCCAGTACTTC. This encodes CASSPQGLAGDKAQYF.

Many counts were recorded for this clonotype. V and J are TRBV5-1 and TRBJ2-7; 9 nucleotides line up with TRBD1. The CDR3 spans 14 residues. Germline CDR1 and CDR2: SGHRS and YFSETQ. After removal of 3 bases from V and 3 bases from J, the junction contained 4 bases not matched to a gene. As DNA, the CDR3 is TGCGCCAGCAGCTCAGACAGGGGGGGCTACGAGCAGTACTTC. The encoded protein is CASSSDRGGYEQYF.